The rows below give T cell receptor beta chains drawn from one sample of a study of blood T cell repertoires in COVID-19. TCRdb keeps only in-frame clones here, not all; method: immunoSEQ multiplex PCR. This table has roughly 110,000 clones, under 90% appearing once. Sequencing input: peripheral blood. Receptors were obtained from a woman in her sixties or seventies with acute or convalescent COVID-19. Both conserved end residues are part of each CDR3. Each record gives: J gene, D gene, V gene, clone size, CDR3 DNA, CDR3 protein. A D gene is named only where the DNA matches it firmly. Clone size is not always given. Where it is, it says once, few, many or a class for expanded clones.

j_gene: TRBJ1-2
d_gene: -
v_gene: TRBV7-9
abundance: once
CDR3nt: TGTGCCAGCAGCTTAGACGCTACGGGGGGCTACACCTTC
CDR3aa: CASSLDATGGYTF

j_gene: TRBJ2-3
d_gene: -
v_gene: TRBV2
abundance: few
CDR3nt: TGTGCCAGCAGGGTTCACACGACTAGCACAGATACGCAGTATTTT
CDR3aa: CASRVHTTSTDTQYF

j_gene: TRBJ2-2
d_gene: TRBD2
v_gene: TRBV12-3/TRBV12-4
abundance: -
CDR3nt: TGTGCCAGCAGTCCGGGACTAGCGGGGCTGTTTTTT
CDR3aa: CASSPGLAGLFF

j_gene: TRBJ1-1
d_gene: TRBD1
v_gene: TRBV2
abundance: -
CDR3nt: TGTGCCATGACTTACCGGGACAGGGGTTCCACTGAAGCTTTCTTT
CDR3aa: CAMTYRDRGSTEAFF

j_gene: TRBJ1-3
d_gene: -
v_gene: TRBV28
abundance: once
CDR3nt: TGTGCCAGCAGTCGCCCGTCAGGGTTCTCTGGAAACACCATATATTTT
CDR3aa: CASSRPSGFSGNTIYF

j_gene: TRBJ1-1
d_gene: -
v_gene: TRBV28
abundance: few
CDR3nt: TGTGCCAGCCAAGGGGAGGCTCCCATCAAAGCTTTCTTT
CDR3aa: CASQGEAPIKAFF

j_gene: TRBJ1-1
d_gene: TRBD1
v_gene: TRBV3-1/TRBV3-2
abundance: -
CDR3nt: TGTGCCAGCAGCCCGGGACAGGGAATCTTCACTGAAGCTTTCTTT
CDR3aa: CASSPGQGIFTEAFF

j_gene: TRBJ1-1
d_gene: TRBD1
v_gene: TRBV24-1
abundance: -
CDR3nt: TGTGCCACCAGTGATTTACGACAGGGACCGGCAAGGAGTTCTGAAGCTTTCTTT
CDR3aa: CATSDLRQGPARSSEAFF

j_gene: TRBJ1-2
d_gene: -
v_gene: TRBV2
abundance: -
CDR3nt: TGTGCCAGCAAACCCGGGACACAATATGGCTACACCTTC
CDR3aa: CASKPGTQYGYTF

j_gene: TRBJ1-1
d_gene: TRBD1
v_gene: TRBV2
abundance: -
CDR3nt: TGTGCCAGCAGGGGACAGGGGAATTATGCTGAAGCTTTCTTT
CDR3aa: CASRGQGNYAEAFF

j_gene: TRBJ2-1
d_gene: TRBD2
v_gene: TRBV27
abundance: few
CDR3nt: TGTGCCAGCAGTTTCCCCCCGGGGGAGGGCCCCAATGAGCAGTTCTTC
CDR3aa: CASSFPPGEGPNEQFF

j_gene: TRBJ1-5
d_gene: -
v_gene: TRBV14
abundance: -
CDR3nt: TGTGCCAGCAGCCAAGGGGGGGATCAGCCCCAGCATTTT
CDR3aa: CASSQGGDQPQHF

j_gene: TRBJ1-1
d_gene: -
v_gene: TRBV6-5
abundance: once
CDR3nt: TGTGCCAGCAGTCAGACCTGGGCTGACTTCTTT
CDR3aa: CASSQTWADFF

j_gene: TRBJ1-1
d_gene: TRBD1
v_gene: TRBV7-9
abundance: few
CDR3nt: TGTGCCACCACGGGACAGATGAACACTGAAGCTTTCTTT
CDR3aa: CATTGQMNTEAFF

j_gene: TRBJ1-3
d_gene: -
v_gene: TRBV18
abundance: -
CDR3nt: TGTGCCAGCTCACCACTAGGCCCGACAGACTCTGGAAACACCATATATTTT
CDR3aa: CASSPLGPTDSGNTIYF